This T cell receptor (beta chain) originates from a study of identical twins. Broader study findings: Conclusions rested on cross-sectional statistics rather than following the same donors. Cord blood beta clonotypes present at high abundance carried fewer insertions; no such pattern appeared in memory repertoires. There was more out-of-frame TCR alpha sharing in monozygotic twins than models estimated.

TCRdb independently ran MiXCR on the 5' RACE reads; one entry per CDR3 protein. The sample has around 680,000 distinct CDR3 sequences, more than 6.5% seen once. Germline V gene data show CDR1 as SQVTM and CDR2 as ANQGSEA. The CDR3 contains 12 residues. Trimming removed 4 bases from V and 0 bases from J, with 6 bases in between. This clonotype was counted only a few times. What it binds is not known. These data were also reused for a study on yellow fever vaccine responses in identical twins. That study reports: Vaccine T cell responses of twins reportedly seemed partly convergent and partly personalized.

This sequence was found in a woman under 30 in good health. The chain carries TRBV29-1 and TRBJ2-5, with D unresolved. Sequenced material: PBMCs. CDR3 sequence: CSVVRNQETQYF. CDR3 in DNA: TGCAGCGTTGTCCGGAACCAAGAGACCCAGTACTTC.